A single TCR beta chain is shown here with its context. The data stem from a study of T cells in Graves' hyperthyroidism and ophthalmopathy. Study context: Peripheral blood collection took place at initial diagnosis, before any treatment.

Uncontrolled infection, other autoimmune disease, pregnancy or lactation disqualified patients from enrolment. Diagnoses used clinical symptoms, serum thyroxine and TRAb, thyroid ultrasound and orbital computed tomography. V gave up 3 bases and J gave up 6 bases, with 18 bases separating them. The CDR3 is made up of 15 amino acids. The germline V gene encodes CDR1 SGDLS and CDR2 YYNGEE. Regions amplified from RNA transcripts were the TCR beta CDR3 regions. TCR CDR3 underwent first-round RT-PCR with the HTBI primer set. MiXCR, applied by TCRdb to the multiplex PCR reads, yields one record per CDR3 protein. The table shows about 96,000 distinct CDR3 sequences, with approximately 56% occurring only once.

J is TRBJ1-2 and V is TRBV9; D may be TRBD1 (6 bases). This sequence was found in a middle-aged woman with Graves' hyperthyroidism. Source material: blood. CDR3 in amino acids: CASSASVRAGDGYTF. The CDR3 DNA reads as TGTGCCAGCAGCGCGTCGGTCCGCGCAGGGGATGGCTACACCTTC.